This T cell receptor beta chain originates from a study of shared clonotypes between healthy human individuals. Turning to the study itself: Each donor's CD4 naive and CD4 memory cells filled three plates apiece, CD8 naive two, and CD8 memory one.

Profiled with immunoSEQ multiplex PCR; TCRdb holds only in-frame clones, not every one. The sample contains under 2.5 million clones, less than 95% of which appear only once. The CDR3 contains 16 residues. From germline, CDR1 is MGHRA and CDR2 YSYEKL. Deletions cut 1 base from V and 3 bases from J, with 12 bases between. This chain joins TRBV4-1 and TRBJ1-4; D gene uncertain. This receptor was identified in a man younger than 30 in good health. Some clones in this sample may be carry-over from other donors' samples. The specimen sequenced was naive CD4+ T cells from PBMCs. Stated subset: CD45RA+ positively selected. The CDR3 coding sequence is TGCGCCAGCAGCCAAGTGGTAAGGCGGCCTAATGAAAAACTGTTTTTT. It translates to CASSQVVRRPNEKLFF.